Each of the 26 T cell receptor beta chains below was sequenced from the same sample in a study of Ad26.COV2.S vaccination and SARS-CoV-2 variants. Sequencing used immunoSEQ multiplex PCR; TCRdb keeps in-frame clones, though not all of them. The sample includes 330,000 or so clones, about 90% of them seen just once. Described treatment: approximately 18 received Ad26.COV2.S at low or high dose, single or two shots; about 5 received placebo; per-sample allocation not given. Sampling was done on day 63 after the first vaccine or placebo injection. Sequenced material: peripheral blood, taken in a trial of Ad26.COV2.S vaccine versus placebo. The receptor source for this set is a person between 18 and 60 years old who received the Ad26.COV2.S COVID-19 vaccine or a placebo.

The chain is built from TRBV25-1 and TRBJ1-3, with unresolved D. The CDR3 is 17 residues long. Germline V gene data show CDR1 as MGHDK and CDR2 as SYGVNS. The germline V and J ends were trimmed by 6 bases and 2 bases, with 20 bases remaining between them. CDR3 coding DNA: TGTGCCAGCAGGGGCTACGGCTTGACCGGCCCTGGAAACACCATATATTTT. Protein product: CASRGYGLTGPGNTIYF.

The genes are TRBV19 and TRBJ1-2; 8 positions agree with TRBD1. V lost 4 bases to trimming and J lost 8 bases; unmatched junction nucleotides: 9. Looked up from germline, CDR1 is LNHDA and CDR2 is SQIVND (reference sequence). This CDR3 is 14 amino acids long. CDR3 sequence: CASSTYPGQAGYTF. DNA for the CDR3: TGTGCCAGTAGTACCTACCCGGGACAGGCCGGCTACACCTTC.

This clone was detected only a few times. CDR3 loop: CASSSAGTGKYEQYV. The CDR3 DNA sequence: TGTGCCAGCAGCTCGGCCGGGACAGGGAAATACGAGCAGTACGTC. V usage is TRBV6-6 and J usage is TRBJ2-7; 9 nucleotides match TRBD1. This CDR3 region has 15 residues. CDR1 and CDR2 from the germline V gene are MNHNY and SVGAGI (reference sequence). V lost 6 bases and J lost 4; bases outside the gene matches: 10.

This clone appeared a single time. This chain links TRBV5-1 with TRBJ1-4, with 7 bases matching TRBD1. This CDR3 region has 15 residues. J gave up 7 bases and V 0 bases, and 6 bases lay outside the gene matches. Germline-derived CDR1 and CDR2 are SGHRS and YFSETQ. The CDR3 DNA is TGCGCCAGCAGCTTGGTAGAGTCAGGGGGTGAAAAACTGTTTTTT. Translation gives CASSLVESGGEKLFF.

V gene TRBV12-3 or TRBV12-4 combines with J gene TRBJ1-3; D is undetermined. The CDR3 loop spans 13 amino acids. Deletions cut 4 bases from V and 8 bases from J, with 12 bases between. CDR3 sequence (DNA): TGTGCCAGCAGTTCTCGACAACTAGACACCATATATTTT. This gives the protein CASSSRQLDTIYF.

The V gene is TRBV4-2, the J gene TRBJ1-5; D call uncertain. Deletions cut 4 bases from V and 4 bases from J, with 5 bases between. The CDR3 runs to 12 residues. From germline, CDR1 is LGHNA and CDR2 YNFKEQ. CDR3 protein: CASSRENQPQHF. CDR3 coding DNA: TGTGCCAGCAGCCGTGAGAATCAGCCCCAGCATTTT.

In its sample, this clone was seen once. The same CDR3 also results from other DNA sequences found in this sample. This chain connects TRBV7-6 to TRBJ2-1, with D perhaps matching TRBD1 (5 bases). This CDR3 contains 12 residues. V lost 5 bases and J 7 bases, leaving 9 bases between the germline ends. The V gene's germline CDR1 is SGHVS and CDR2 FNYEAQ. This CDR3 is CASSPTGNEQFF. The CDR3 region has the DNA TGTGCCAGCAGCCCAACAGGTAATGAGCAGTTCTTC.

The genes are TRBV30 and TRBJ2-1, with TRBD2 matching over 11 bases. CDR3 length: 14 amino acids. With V trimmed by 5 bases and J by 5 bases, 5 bases remained unmatched. CDR1 GTSNPN and CDR2 SVGIG come from the germline V gene (reference sequence). The CDR3 region is CAWDLAGGHNEQFF. CDR3 DNA sequence: TGTGCCTGGGACCTAGCGGGAGGCCACAATGAGCAGTTCTTC.

J is TRBJ2-2 and V is TRBV7-8, with 7 bases aligning to TRBD1. The CDR3 is made up of 12 amino acids. With 11 bases clipped from V and 6 bases from J, the junction kept 6 bases outside the gene matches. The germline gives CDR1 SGHVS, CDR2 FQNEAQ. CDR3 sequence: CAGRQGPGELFF. CDR3 coding DNA: TGTGCCGGACGACAGGGTCCCGGGGAGCTGTTTTTT.

The chain links TRBV6-5 to TRBJ2-1, with D perhaps TRBD1 (5 bases). The V end was cut by 5 bases, the J end by 10 bases, with 18 bases between. CDR3 length: 14 amino acids. Germline V gene lookup returns CDR1 MNHEY and CDR2 SVGAGI. This chain's CDR3 is CASSHDSPPGEQFF. The CDR3 DNA is TGTGCCAGCAGTCATGACTCTCCCCCAGGGGAGCAGTTCTTC.

The chain uses TRBV7-2 and TRBJ2-5; TRBD2 matches 13 bases. The V and J ends lost 1 base and 2 bases, in that order; junction bases with no gene match: 10. CDR1 is SGHTA and CDR2 is FQGNSA in the germline V gene. This CDR3 spans 19 amino acids. The CDR3 reads CASSLGRLAGGTEQETQYF. The CDR3 DNA reads TGTGCCAGCAGCTTAGGACGACTAGCGGGGGGCACTGAACAAGAGACCCAGTACTTC.

The gene calls are TRBV5-6 and TRBJ1-2; D unclear. This CDR3 has 15 residues. From germline, CDR1 is SGHDT and CDR2 YYEEEE. V was trimmed by 4 bases and J by 2 bases, leaving 15 bases between them. Here the CDR3 reads CASSHSGSMNYGYTF. The CDR3 DNA follows: TGTGCCAGCAGCCATTCCGGGAGCATGAACTATGGCTACACCTTC. The variable domain in full, completed from reference TRBV5-6 and TRBJ1-2, reads DAGVTQSPTHLIKTRGQQVTLRCSPKSGHDTVSWYQQALGQGPQFIFQYYEEEERQRGNFPDRFSGHQFPNYSSELNVNALLLGDSALYLCASSHSGSMNYGYTFGSGTRLTVV.

The CDR3 loop reads CASRPGAKNIQYF. The CDR3 DNA sequence: TGTGCCAGCAGGCCAGGGGCCAAAAACATTCAGTACTTC. The chain carries TRBV6-5 and TRBJ2-4; D possibly corresponds to TRBD1 (5 bases). The germline V gene encodes CDR1 MNHEY and CDR2 SVGAGI. The CDR3 has 13 amino acids. The ends were cut back, 6 bases at V and 1 base at J, with 7 bases in the middle.

This rearrangement joins TRBV27 to TRBJ2-1, with 10 nucleotides matching TRBD2. The trim removed 4 bases at V and 11 bases at J, leaving 5 bases unmatched. Germline V gene data show CDR1 as MNHEY and CDR2 as SMNVEV (reference sequence). There are 13 residues in the CDR3. This CDR3 is CASSSGLAAKQFF. The CDR3 DNA reads TGTGCCAGCAGTTCCGGACTAGCGGCAAAGCAGTTCTTC.

This chain connects TRBV6-5 to TRBJ1-5; 8 positions match TRBD1. Looked up from germline, CDR1 is MNHEY and CDR2 is SVGAGI. V was pared by 5 bases and J by 11 bases, with 5 bases of the junction left unmatched. The CDR3 totals 12 residues. The CDR3: CASSTVTGAQHF. The CDR3 bases are TGTGCCAGCAGTACAGTGACAGGGGCCCAGCATTTT.

The CDR3 DNA follows: TGTGCCACCAGCAGCCAGGACCCGAACTATGGCTACACCTTC. This sequence encodes CATSSQDPNYGYTF. The gene calls are TRBV15 and TRBJ1-2; D ambiguous. Germline-derived CDR1 and CDR2 are LNHNV and YYDKDF (reference sequence). The CDR3 spans 14 residues. V was trimmed by 3 bases and J by 2 bases, leaving 10 bases between them.

The chain links TRBV6-2 or TRBV6-3 to TRBJ2-5; TRBD2 aligns across 9 bases. CDR1 is MNHEY, CDR2 SVGEGT, per germline. V lost 6 bases to trimming and J lost 3 bases; unmatched junction nucleotides: 2. The CDR3 consists of 13 residues. CDR3 in DNA: TGTGCCAGCAGGCCTAGCGGGAAAGAGACCCAGTACTTC. Amino acids: CASRPSGKETQYF.

This chain uses TRBV6-5 with TRBJ1-2, with 10 nucleotides matching TRBD1. The CDR3 spans 12 residues. Germline CDR1 and CDR2: MNHEY and SVGAGI. The ends lost 7 bases at V and 8 bases at J; junction bases unmatched: 4. For the CDR3, the DNA is TGTGCCAGCACTTGGACAGGGGGAGGCTACACCTTC. The encoded protein is CASTWTGGGYTF.

This clone was seen more than once but under ten times. This rearrangement joins TRBV6-5 to TRBJ1-4; 9 nucleotides agree with TRBD1. This CDR3 contains 14 residues. The V gene's germline CDR1 is MNHEY and CDR2 SVGAGI. The J segment lost 7 bases and the V segment lost 6 bases, leaving 6 bases of the junction unmatched. For the CDR3, the DNA is TGTGCCAGCAGACTCGACAGGGGGAGTGAAAAACTGTTTTTT. This encodes CASRLDRGSEKLFF.

The genes are TRBV30 and TRBJ2-5, with a tentative D call TRBD2 (6 bases). Germline V lookup: CDR1 GTSNPN, CDR2 SVGIG (reference sequence). Trimming removed 5 bases from V and 1 base from J, with 8 bases in between. The CDR3 totals 12 residues. The CDR3 bases are TGTGCCTGGGGGGACTTCCAAGAGACCCAGTACTTC. This translates into CAWGDFQETQYF.

This clone showed up just a few times. The chain recombines TRBV5-6 with TRBJ2-7, with D maybe TRBD1 (5 bases). CDR1 and CDR2 from the germline V gene are SGHDT and YYEEEE. The CDR3 length is 18 residues. Trimming cost V 0 bases and J 3 bases, with 22 bases left between them. CDR3 sequence: CASSLASEPWGAIYEQYV. The CDR3, as DNA: TGTGCCAGCAGCTTGGCATCGGAGCCTTGGGGCGCTATCTACGAGCAGTACGTC.

The chain employs TRBV9 and TRBJ1-2, with D tentatively TRBD1 (5 bases). This CDR3 has 12 amino acids. Germline V gene data show CDR1 as SGDLS and CDR2 as YYNGEE. The V end was cut by 4 bases, the J end by 4 bases, with 8 bases between. The CDR3 loop is CASSTDSYGYTF. As DNA, the CDR3 is TGTGCCAGCAGCACCGACAGCTATGGCTACACCTTC.

The genes are TRBV15 and TRBJ1-1, with 8 bases that match TRBD1. This CDR3 contains 17 residues. Per germline, CDR1 LNHNV and CDR2 YYDKDF (reference sequence). The ends lost 1 base at V and 3 bases at J; junction bases unmatched: 10. This chain's CDR3 is CATSRVPAGGIDTEAFF. The CDR3 bases are TGTGCCACCAGCAGAGTTCCGGCAGGGGGCATAGACACTGAAGCTTTCTTT.

The rearrangement joins TRBV29-1 to TRBJ1-1, with D possibly being TRBD1 (5 bases). CDR1 and CDR2 (germline): SQVTM, ANQGSEA. With 4 bases removed from V and 1 base from J, the gap between germline ends came to 13 bases. The CDR3 is made up of 14 amino acids. For the CDR3, the DNA is TGCAGCGTTGTAGGCGCCAGGGCGAACACTGAAGCTTTCTTT. It specifies CSVVGARANTEAFF.

This clone was detected many times. V gene TRBV12-3 or TRBV12-4 combines with J gene TRBJ1-2; tentative D call: TRBD1 (5 bases). The CDR3 loop spans 13 amino acids. The V end lost 5 bases, the J end lost 6 bases, and 13 bases lay between the germline ends. The CDR3 DNA reads TGTGCCAGCAGTCTTTGGCAGGACAATGGCTACACCTTC. It translates to CASSLWQDNGYTF.

The rearrangement links TRBV7-9 to TRBJ1-1, with D unclear. This CDR3 has 13 amino acids. V was shortened by 5 bases and J by 3 bases, with 10 bases between the two germline ends. Looked up from germline, CDR1 is SEHNR and CDR2 is FQNEAQ (reference sequence). DNA for the CDR3: TGTGCCAGCAGCCGCCTAAGTGACACTGAAGCTTTCTTT. The encoded protein is CASSRLSDTEAFF.